These 8 T cell receptor beta chains came from one sample sequenced in a study of blood T cell repertoires in COVID-19 (TCRdb year 2020). Library preparation used the immunoSEQ multiplex PCR assay. Drawn from immuneACCESS, this table holds only the in-frame rearrangements with V and J called that TCRdb kept. Clones are partly lost; checked studies trace under half to an unresolved V gene and leave the rest unexplained. This sample is represented by just under 350,000 clones; under 95% of them were singletons. The leading ten clones occupy more than 3% of the sample. The sequenced material came from peripheral blood. Receptor source: a woman aged 18-29 years who had recovered from COVID-19.

V is TRBV6-4 and J is TRBJ2-3; 11 bases are shared with TRBD1. V lost 7 bases to trimming and J lost 3 bases; unmatched junction nucleotides: 12. The V gene's germline CDR1 is MRHNA and CDR2 SNTAGT. The CDR3 consists of 17 residues. This CDR3 is CASTRPGQGASTDTQYF. The CDR3 nucleotides are TGTGCCAGCACCCGCCCCGGACAGGGGGCGTCGACAGATACGCAGTATTTT.

This clone has only one observation. The chain joins TRBV4-3 to TRBJ1-2; 10 nucleotides agree with TRBD1. Germline loops: CDR1 LGHNA, CDR2 YSLEER. The trim removed 3 bases at V and 7 bases at J, leaving 17 bases unmatched. This CDR3 is 18 amino acids long. CDR3 nucleotides: TGCGCCAGCAGCCACCGAATTCGGGACAGGGGCAAAAGGATTGGCTACACCTTC. This sequence encodes CASSHRIRDRGKRIGYTF.

The chain joins TRBV11-3 to TRBJ2-2, with D tentatively TRBD1 (5 bases). CDR3 length: 16 amino acids. V gave up 2 bases and J gave up 6 bases, with 16 bases separating them. Germline V lookup: CDR1 SGHNT, CDR2 YENEEA. CDR3 DNA sequence: TGTGCCAGCAGCTTAAGTGTTTCGTTACAGGCCGGGGAGCTGTTTTTT. It encodes CASSLSVSLQAGELFF.

The chain has TRBV30 and TRBJ2-4; TRBD2 matches at 8 bases. The CDR3 loop spans 13 amino acids. From germline, CDR1 is GTSNPN and CDR2 SVGIG (reference sequence). The V segment lost 2 bases and the J segment 8 bases; nucleotides outside the gene matches: 5. The CDR3 loop is CAWSSGRGDIQYF. CDR3 DNA sequence: TGTGCCTGGAGTAGCGGGAGAGGGGACATTCAGTACTTC.

J is TRBJ2-5 and V is TRBV11-3, with 14 bases aligning to TRBD2. Trimming cost V 5 bases and J 5 bases; bases outside gene matches: 10. CDR3 length: 17 residues. CDR1 SGHNT and CDR2 YENEEA come from the germline V gene. CDR3 DNA sequence: TGTGCCAGCAGCGTCGAGGGACTAGCGGGAGAAGGGGAGACCCAGTACTTC. It is translated as CASSVEGLAGEGETQYF.

The V and J genes are TRBV5-5 and TRBJ2-7, with 7 bases that match TRBD1. Germline CDR1 reads SGHKS; CDR2 reads YYEKEE (reference sequence). The CDR3 has 15 residues. Trimming took 3 bases from V and 3 from J; bases not matched to a gene: 9. CDR3 bases: TGTGCCAGCAGCTCCGGGACAGAGGGGCTCTACGAGCAGTACGTC. Protein sequence: CASSSGTEGLYEQYV.

This clone was recorded once. The chain uses TRBV5-1 and TRBJ2-1; weak D call: TRBD2 (5 bases). The germline V and J ends were trimmed by 1 base and 5 bases, with 10 bases remaining between them. From germline, CDR1 is SGHRS and CDR2 YFSETQ. The CDR3 is 14 amino acids. The CDR3 loop reads CASSLMPGNNEQFF. CDR3 sequence (DNA): TGCGCCAGCAGCTTGATGCCGGGAAACAATGAGCAGTTCTTC.

V is TRBV18 and J is TRBJ1-2; 9 nucleotides line up with TRBD1. Trimming cost V 3 bases and J 0 bases; bases outside gene matches: 8. The CDR3 length is 17 residues. Germline CDR1 and CDR2: KGHSH and LQKENI. The CDR3: CASSPDLQGATNYGYTF. CDR3 nucleotide sequence: TGTGCCAGCTCACCGGACTTACAGGGGGCTACTAACTATGGCTACACCTTC.